The clone carrying this T cell receptor (beta chain) was recorded many times. Its antigen is unidentified. Tregs were sorted as CD4+CD25+CD127-/low cells. Semi-nested PCR with Nested Universal Primer A followed constant-region reverse priming of full-length variable regions. TCRdb used MiXCR to reprocess the 5' RACE reads, holding one entry per CDR3 protein. Altogether some 10,000 distinct CDR3 sequences are present, 15% to 20% being singletons, with the ten largest covering about 3.8%. Germline trimming cut 10 bases from V and 4 bases from J; bases unmatched to any gene: 9. The CDR3 totals 14 residues. Germline values: CDR1 ENHRY, CDR2 SYGVKD. Study-wide points: The larger-cohort validation was restricted to a single TCR beta V-J rearrangement rather than whole repertoires. Tumor Tregs overlapped most with tumor, then blood, naive CD4+ cells.

Input material: Tregs sorted from a lymph node. V gene TRBV10-3 combines with J gene TRBJ2-5, with 10 bases that match TRBD1. The TCR was taken from a female donor with breast cancer. Here the CDR3 reads CATRYGDRGETQYF. CDR3 DNA: TGTGCCACGCGTTATGGGGACAGGGGAGAGACCCAGTACTTC.